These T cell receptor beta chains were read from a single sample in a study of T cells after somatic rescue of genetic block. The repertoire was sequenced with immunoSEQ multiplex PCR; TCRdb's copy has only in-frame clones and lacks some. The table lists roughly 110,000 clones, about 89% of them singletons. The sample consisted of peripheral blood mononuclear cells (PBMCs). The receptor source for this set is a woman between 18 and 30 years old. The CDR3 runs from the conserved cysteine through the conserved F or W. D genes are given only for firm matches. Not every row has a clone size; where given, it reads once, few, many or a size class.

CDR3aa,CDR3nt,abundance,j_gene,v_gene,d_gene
CASSFAQAYGYTF,TGTGCCAGCAGCTTTGCCCAGGCCTATGGCTACACCTTC,-,TRBJ1-2,TRBV7-2,-
CASSQERDYNEQFF,TGCGCCAGCAGCCAAGAACGGGACTACAATGAGCAGTTCTTC,-,TRBJ2-1,TRBV4-1,-
CASSQEGWTGNGYTF,TGCGCCAGCAGCCAAGAGGGCTGGACAGGGAATGGCTACACCTTC,-,TRBJ1-2,TRBV4-3,TRBD1
CASSFGAVAYNEQFF,TGCGCCAGCAGCTTTGGAGCCGTGGCGTACAATGAGCAGTTCTTC,-,TRBJ2-1,TRBV5-1,-
CASSTEQGARYGYTF,TGTGCCAGCAGTACCGAACAGGGGGCTAGGTATGGCTACACCTTC,-,TRBJ1-2,TRBV6-5,TRBD1
CASSSQGRRGNQPQHF,TGTGCCAGCAGCTCCCAGGGGAGAAGGGGCAATCAGCCCCAGCATTTT,-,TRBJ1-5,TRBV5-6,-
CASSYRDRATYGYTF,TGTGCCAGCAGCTACCGGGACAGGGCTACCTATGGCTACACCTTC,once,TRBJ1-2,TRBV7-9,TRBD1
CASNPDRGRFDSPLHF,TGTGCCAGCAACCCCGACAGGGGAAGGTTTGATTCACCCCTCCACTTT,-,TRBJ1-6,TRBV25-1,TRBD1
CASTPGRMNTEAFF,TGTGCCAGCACCCCGGGACGGATGAACACTGAAGCTTTCTTT,-,TRBJ1-1,TRBV6-6,-
CASRDGTGNLYEQYF,TGTGCCAGCAGAGATGGGACAGGGAATTTATACGAGCAGTACTTC,-,TRBJ2-7,TRBV27,TRBD1
CASSFLTQGANEQFF,TGTGCCAGCAGCTTCTTAACTCAGGGGGCCAATGAGCAGTTCTTC,-,TRBJ2-1,TRBV7-2,TRBD1
CASSYKQGGNQPQHF,TGTGCCAGCAGTTACAAACAGGGAGGCAATCAGCCCCAGCATTTT,-,TRBJ1-5,TRBV6-6,-
CASSALRDRGDTEAFF,TGTGCCAGCAGTGCTCTCCGGGACAGGGGAGACACTGAAGCTTTCTTT,-,TRBJ1-1,TRBV5-4,TRBD1
CASSQAFRGRTEAFF,TGCGCCAGCAGCCAAGCTTTCAGGGGGCGAACTGAAGCTTTCTTT,many,TRBJ1-1,TRBV4-1,TRBD1
CASRIDRDGNQPQHF,TGTGCCAGCAGAATCGACAGGGACGGCAATCAGCCCCAGCATTTT,-,TRBJ1-5,TRBV10-3,TRBD1
CASSRNRGWTEAFF,TGTGCCAGCAGTCGAAACAGGGGGTGGACTGAAGCTTTCTTT,-,TRBJ1-1,TRBV5-8,TRBD1
CASSVLGGNSPLHF,TGTGCCAGCAGCGTCCTCGGCGGGAATTCACCCCTCCACTTT,-,TRBJ1-6,TRBV6-5,-
CARSRDFNYGYTF,TGTGCCCGATCGAGGGACTTTAACTATGGCTACACCTTC,-,TRBJ1-2,TRBV10-3,-
CASSPGQTSLGEQFF,TGCGCCAGCAGCCCTGGACAGACCAGTCTGGGTGAGCAGTTCTTC,-,TRBJ2-1,TRBV4-3,-
CASTRQGDTEAFF,TGTGCCAGCACCCGACAGGGGGACACTGAAGCTTTCTTT,once,TRBJ1-1,TRBV6-5,TRBD1
CASSLSTVISSGNTIYF,TGTGCCAGCAGCTTAAGCACAGTAATCAGCTCTGGAAACACCATATATTTT,-,TRBJ1-3,TRBV7-6,-
CASTKTGEYQETQYF,TGCGCCAGCACTAAGACAGGGGAGTACCAAGAGACCCAGTACTTC,-,TRBJ2-5,TRBV10-1,TRBD1
CASSVGTSALQETQYF,TGTGCCAGCAGTGTTGGGACTAGCGCCCTTCAAGAGACCCAGTACTTC,-,TRBJ2-5,TRBV2,TRBD2
CASRPGQGLYEQYF,TGTGCCAGCCGACCGGGACAGGGGCTCTACGAGCAGTACTTC,-,TRBJ2-7,TRBV6-5,TRBD1
CASRPQGARTDTQYF,TGTGCCAGCAGGCCACAGGGGGCGAGGACAGATACGCAGTATTTT,-,TRBJ2-3,TRBV7-3,TRBD1
CASSPGGAGELFF,TGTGCCAGCAGCCCCGGGGGGGCCGGGGAGCTGTTTTTT,-,TRBJ2-2,TRBV7-2,TRBD2
CASSLRVENSPLHF,TGTGCCAGCAGCTTGCGGGTAGAGAATTCACCCCTCCACTTT,-,TRBJ1-6,TRBV11-3,-
CAISGGRKDSGNTIYF,TGTGCCATCAGTGGAGGACGGAAAGACTCTGGAAACACCATATATTTT,-,TRBJ1-3,TRBV10-3,-
CASSLGPMGRGGDTQYF,TGTGCCAGCAGCTTAGGCCCTATGGGTCGAGGGGGAGATACGCAGTATTTT,-,TRBJ2-3,TRBV7-2,-
CASSLTGAVTGELFF,TGCGCCAGCAGCTTGACGGGGGCGGTAACCGGGGAGCTGTTTTTT,-,TRBJ2-2,TRBV5-1,-
CASSPGQGTDTQYF,TGTGCCAGCAGCCCCGGACAGGGGACAGATACGCAGTATTTT,once,TRBJ2-3,TRBV5-4,TRBD1
CASSVGGRRGNQPQHF,TGTGCCAGCAGTGTGGGGGGTAGGAGGGGCAATCAGCCCCAGCATTTT,once,TRBJ1-5,TRBV6-1,-
CASSMEGDQPQHF,TGTGCCAGTAGTATGGAGGGCGATCAGCCCCAGCATTTT,-,TRBJ1-5,TRBV19,-
CASSIRGETQYF,TGTGCCAGTAGTATTCGGGGGGAGACCCAGTACTTC,-,TRBJ2-5,TRBV19,-
CASSLAPGGQPQHF,TGTGCCAGCAGCTTAGCACCCGGCGGTCAGCCCCAGCATTTT,few,TRBJ1-5,TRBV7-8,-
CASSPGAANEKLFF,TGTGCCAGTTCCCCGGGCGCAGCTAATGAAAAACTGTTTTTT,-,TRBJ1-4,TRBV19,-
CASSPGQGEAFF,TGTGCCAGCAGCCCGGGACAGGGTGAAGCTTTCTTT,-,TRBJ1-1,TRBV7-9,TRBD1
CASSLIGPRDTEAFF,TGTGCCAGCAGCTTAATAGGACCTAGGGACACTGAAGCTTTCTTT,-,TRBJ1-1,TRBV7-3,-
CASSPLDGSTDTQYF,TGTGCCAGCAGCCCACTGGACGGGAGCACAGATACGCAGTATTTT,-,TRBJ2-3,TRBV7-3,-
CASSPGGALSGNTIYF,TGTGCCAGCAGCCCGGGAGGGGCTCTCTCTGGAAACACCATATATTTT,-,TRBJ1-3,TRBV7-6,-
CSVAPDTQYF,TGCAGCGTTGCGCCGGATACGCAGTATTTT,-,TRBJ2-3,TRBV29-1,-
CASSLTGVEQYF,TGTGCCAGCAGCCTGACGGGGGTCGAGCAGTACTTC,-,TRBJ2-7,TRBV11-1,-
CTSSLQSVNQPQHF,TGTACCAGCAGCTTGCAGTCCGTCAATCAGCCCCAGCATTTT,-,TRBJ1-5,TRBV5-8,-
CASSAPGTINSPLHF,TGTGCCAGCAGCGCCCCCGGGACGATTAATTCACCCCTCCACTTT,-,TRBJ1-6,TRBV6-1,-
CASSFSQGAYPYEQYF,TGCGCCAGCAGCTTCAGTCAAGGGGCCTACCCCTACGAGCAGTACTTC,-,TRBJ2-7,TRBV5-1,-
CASRTRGYTEAFF,TGTGCCAGCAGGACGAGGGGTTACACTGAAGCTTTCTTT,few,TRBJ1-1,TRBV2,-